This TCR beta chain was identified during a study of T cell responses to AZD1222 COVID-19 vaccine. The data were produced by immunoSEQ multiplex PCR, yet TCRdb's version contains in-frame clones alone and is incomplete. There are 95,000 to 110,000 clones in the sample; about nine tenths occur only once, and approximately 5.6% lies in the top ten. This material consisted of peripheral blood, taken 28 days after the second AZD1222 dose. The TCR sequence derives from an adult who received the AZD1222 COVID-19 vaccine.

DNA for the CDR3: TGTGCCAGCAGTACGTTTGGAAACACCATATATTTT. It is translated as CASSTFGNTIYF. The gene calls are TRBV9 and TRBJ1-3; D gene uncertain. This CDR3 is 12 amino acids long. The germline gives CDR1 SGDLS, CDR2 YYNGEE. Trimming removed 5 bases from V and 3 bases from J, with 6 bases in between.